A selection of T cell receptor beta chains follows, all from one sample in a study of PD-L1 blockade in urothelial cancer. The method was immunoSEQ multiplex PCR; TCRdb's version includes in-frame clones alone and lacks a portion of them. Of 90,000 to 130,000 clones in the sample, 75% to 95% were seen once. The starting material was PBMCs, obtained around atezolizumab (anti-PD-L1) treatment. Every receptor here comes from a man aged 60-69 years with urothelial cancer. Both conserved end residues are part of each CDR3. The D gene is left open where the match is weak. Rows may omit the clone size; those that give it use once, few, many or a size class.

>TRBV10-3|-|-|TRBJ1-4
TGTGCCATCAGCACGGACACCCCCGATGAAAAACTGTTTTTT
CAISTDTPDEKLFF
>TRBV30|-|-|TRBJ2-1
TGTGCCTGGACGTCGGGGAAGCCCTACAATGAGCAGTTCTTC
CAWTSGKPYNEQFF
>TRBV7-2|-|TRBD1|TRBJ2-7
TGTGCCAGCAGCTTAGCAGCCGGGACAGGGGTGGTAGGGCAGTACTTC
CASSLAAGTGVVGQYF
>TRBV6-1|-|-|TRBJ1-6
TGTGCCAGCACCGGGGGGGCAGGGATGGGATCACCCCTCCACTTT
CASTGGAGMGSPLHF
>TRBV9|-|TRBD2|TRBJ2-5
TGTGCCAGCAGCCCGCGACTAGCGTCGGAGACCCAGTACTTC
CASSPRLASETQYF
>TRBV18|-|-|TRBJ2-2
TGTGCCAGCTCACCAGCAGGACAGATGCTGAGGCTGTTTTTT
CASSPAGQMLRLFF
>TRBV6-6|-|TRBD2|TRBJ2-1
TGTGCCAGCAGTTACGAAGCGGGAGCTTCCTACAATGAGCAGTTCTTC
CASSYEAGASYNEQFF
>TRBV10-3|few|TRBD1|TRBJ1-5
TGTGCCATCAGTGTGGACAGGGATCAGCCCCAGCATTTT
CAISVDRDQPQHF
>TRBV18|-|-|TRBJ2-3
TGTGCCAGCTCACCCCCTAGCGCCACAGATACGCAGTATTTT
CASSPPSATDTQYF
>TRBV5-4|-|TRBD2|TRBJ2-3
TGTGCCAGCAGTAGCGTAGCGGGAGGGAACACAGATACGCAGTATTTT
CASSSVAGGNTDTQYF
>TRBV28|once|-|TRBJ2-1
TGTGCCAGCAGTTTAGTGGGCCCCTACAATGAGCAGTTCTTC
CASSLVGPYNEQFF
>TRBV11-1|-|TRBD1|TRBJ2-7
TGTGCCAGCAGCTTAGCCGGGACAGGGGTACGCGAGCAGTACTTC
CASSLAGTGVREQYF
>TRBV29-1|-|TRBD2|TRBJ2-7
TGCAGCGTTCAAGGACTAGCGGGAGGGGAGCAGTACTTC
CSVQGLAGGEQYF
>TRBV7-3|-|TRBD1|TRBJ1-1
TGTGCCAGCAGCGCCCAGGGACAGGGAAGGACTGAAGCTTTCTTT
CASSAQGQGRTEAFF
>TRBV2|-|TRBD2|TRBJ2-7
TGTGCCAGCAGGGGAGGGACTAGCGGGGTCCCCGCGTACTTC
CASRGGTSGVPAYF
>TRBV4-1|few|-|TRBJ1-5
TGCGCCAGCAGCCAGGGGACATATCAGCCCCAGCATTTT
CASSQGTYQPQHF
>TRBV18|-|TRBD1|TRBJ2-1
TGTGCCAGCTCACCCCGGACAGGGGGCTCCACTAGCTCCTACAATGAGCAGTTCTTC
CASSPRTGGSTSSYNEQFF
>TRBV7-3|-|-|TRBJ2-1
TGTGCCAGCAGCTTCGGTTCGTCTAGGGGTTTTTACAATGAGCAGTTCTTC
CASSFGSSRGFYNEQFF
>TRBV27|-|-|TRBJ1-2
TGTGCCAGCAGCCTGCGGACGGGAGTCGATCTGGACTATGGCTACACCTTC
CASSLRTGVDLDYGYTF
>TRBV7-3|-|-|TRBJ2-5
TGTGCCAGCAGCTTAACGAGGGGGGAGACCCAGTACTTC
CASSLTRGETQYF
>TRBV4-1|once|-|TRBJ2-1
TGCGCCAGCAGCCAAGAACGTACAGGCCAGCAGTTCTTC
CASSQERTGQQFF
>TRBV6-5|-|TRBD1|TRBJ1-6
TGTGCCAGCAGAGGGGACAGCTATAATTCACCCCTCCACTTT
CASRGDSYNSPLHF
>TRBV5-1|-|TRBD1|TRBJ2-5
TGCGCCAGCAGCCCGGGACAGGGGGTGAAATTGGAGACCCAGTACTTC
CASSPGQGVKLETQYF
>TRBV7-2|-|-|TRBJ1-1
TGTGCCAGCAGCTTCGCTAGTGCGACTGAAGCTTTCTTT
CASSFASATEAFF
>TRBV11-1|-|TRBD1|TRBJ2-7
TGTGCCAGCCAGGGACAGGGGATCTACGAGCAGTACTTC
CASQGQGIYEQYF
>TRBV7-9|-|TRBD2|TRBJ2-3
TGTGCCAGCAGCCGCCCTGGACTAGCGGCTAGCACAGATACGCAGTATTTT
CASSRPGLAASTDTQYF
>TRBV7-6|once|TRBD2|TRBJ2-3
TGTGCCAGCAGAAGACTAGCGGGAGAGATCTTAGGAGATACGCAGTATTTT
CASRRLAGEILGDTQYF
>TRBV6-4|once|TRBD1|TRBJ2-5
TGTGCCAGCAGTGCCATCGGGACAGGGGACGGGGAGACCCAGTACTTC
CASSAIGTGDGETQYF
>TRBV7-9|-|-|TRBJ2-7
TGTGCCAGCAGCTTACAGGGCTACGAGCAGTACTTC
CASSLQGYEQYF
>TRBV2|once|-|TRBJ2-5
TGTGCCAGCAGTGGGCGGTCAAGAGAGACCCAGTACTTC
CASSGRSRETQYF
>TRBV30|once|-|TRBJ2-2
TGTGCCTGGTCGGCCTCCGGGACACTAGACTGGGGCACCGGGGAGCTGTTTTTT
CAWSASGTLDWGTGELFF
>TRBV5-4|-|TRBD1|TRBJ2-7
TGTGCCAGCAGATCCGACAGGGGAGGACACTACGAGCAGTACTTC
CASRSDRGGHYEQYF
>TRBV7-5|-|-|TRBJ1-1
TGTGCCAGAAGCTTAGTTGGGAGTTGGGGAGGGTGGGCCGTAGAAGCTTTCTTT
CARSLVGSWGGWAVEAFF
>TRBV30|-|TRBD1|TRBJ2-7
TGTGCCTGGAGTGTACAGACAGGGAGTTATCACGAGCAGTACTTC
CAWSVQTGSYHEQYF
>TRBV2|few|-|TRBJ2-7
TGTGCCAGCAGTGAGTTGCAGAACTACGAGCAGTACTTC
CASSELQNYEQYF
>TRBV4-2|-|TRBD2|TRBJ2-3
TGTGCCAGCAGCCAAGATTTCACTAGCGGGAACACAGATACGCAGTATTTT
CASSQDFTSGNTDTQYF
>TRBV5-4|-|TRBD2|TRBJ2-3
TGTGCCAGCAGCTTGGGACTAGCGGGAGGTACAGATACGCAGTATTTT
CASSLGLAGGTDTQYF
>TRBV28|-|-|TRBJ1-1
TGTGCCAGCAGTCGAGGGAGTATGAACACTGAAGCTTTCTTT
CASSRGSMNTEAFF
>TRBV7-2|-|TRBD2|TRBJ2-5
TGTGCCAGCAGCTTAGTACTAGCGGGGGTGGGGGAGACCCAGTACTTC
CASSLVLAGVGETQYF
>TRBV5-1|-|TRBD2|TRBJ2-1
TGCGCCAGCAGCTTGGGGCTAGCGGGTACATCCTACAATGAGCAGTTCTTC
CASSLGLAGTSYNEQFF
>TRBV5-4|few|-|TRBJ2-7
TGTGCCAGCAGCCTTACAGGGACCTACGAGCAGTACTTC
CASSLTGTYEQYF
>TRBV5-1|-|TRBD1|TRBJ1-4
TGCGCCAGCAGCCTCGGACAGGTAGCAACTAATGAAAAACTGTTTTTT
CASSLGQVATNEKLFF
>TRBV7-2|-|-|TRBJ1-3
TGTGCCAGCAGCTCGTCCTCTGGAAACACCATATATTTT
CASSSSSGNTIYF
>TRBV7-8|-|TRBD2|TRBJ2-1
TGTGCCAGCGGTATGGCGGGAGTAATCAATGAGCAGTTCTTC
CASGMAGVINEQFF
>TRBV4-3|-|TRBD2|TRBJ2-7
TGCGCCAGCAGCCGTGACGGCGCCCCCGACACTAGCGGGACCTACGAGCAGTACTTC
CASSRDGAPDTSGTYEQYF
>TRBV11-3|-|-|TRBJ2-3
TGTGCCAGCAGCTTGGGAGCGGGCTCTAGCACAGATACGCAGTATTTT
CASSLGAGSSTDTQYF
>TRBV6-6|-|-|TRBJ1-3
TGTGCCAGCAGTTCGACAGGACCCTCTGGAAACACCATATATTTT
CASSSTGPSGNTIYF
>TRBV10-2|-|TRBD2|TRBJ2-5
TGCGCCAGCAGTGAGTCTATAGCGGGGTTGTCGGAGACCCAGTACTTC
CASSESIAGLSETQYF
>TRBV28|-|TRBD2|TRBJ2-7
TGTGCCAGCAGTTTATACCGACTAGCGGGAGACTACGAGCAGTACTTC
CASSLYRLAGDYEQYF
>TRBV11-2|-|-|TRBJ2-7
TGTGCCAGCAGCCTGCAGGTAATGAGCTCCTACGAGCAGTACTTC
CASSLQVMSSYEQYF